This T cell receptor (beta chain) was recorded in a study of T-cell reconstitution after alpha-beta-depleted transplantation in children. The sample holds a few counts of this clonotype. Researchers prepared the TCRbeta library using unique molecular identifiers, the study reports. TCRdb re-derived calls from the PCR reads in MiXCR, one entry per CDR3 protein. The repertoire holds some 290,000 distinct CDR3 sequences, approximately 9.8% seen once, with over 9.5% in the top ten. Germline V gene data show CDR1 as SGHAT and CDR2 as FQNNGV. This CDR3 comprises 17 residues. V was pared by 2 bases and J by 1 base, with 6 bases of the junction left unmatched.

The TCR comes from a human donor who donated a stem cell graft to a child with SCID. The chain uses TRBV11-2 and TRBJ2-4, with 9 bases aligning to TRBD1. Here the sequenced sample was PBMCs from the stem cell graft donor, taken from the stem cell graft. Here the CDR3 reads CASSLFWDREAKNIQYF. The CDR3 coding sequence is TGTGCCAGCAGCTTATTTTGGGACAGGGAGGCCAAAAACATTCAGTACTTC.